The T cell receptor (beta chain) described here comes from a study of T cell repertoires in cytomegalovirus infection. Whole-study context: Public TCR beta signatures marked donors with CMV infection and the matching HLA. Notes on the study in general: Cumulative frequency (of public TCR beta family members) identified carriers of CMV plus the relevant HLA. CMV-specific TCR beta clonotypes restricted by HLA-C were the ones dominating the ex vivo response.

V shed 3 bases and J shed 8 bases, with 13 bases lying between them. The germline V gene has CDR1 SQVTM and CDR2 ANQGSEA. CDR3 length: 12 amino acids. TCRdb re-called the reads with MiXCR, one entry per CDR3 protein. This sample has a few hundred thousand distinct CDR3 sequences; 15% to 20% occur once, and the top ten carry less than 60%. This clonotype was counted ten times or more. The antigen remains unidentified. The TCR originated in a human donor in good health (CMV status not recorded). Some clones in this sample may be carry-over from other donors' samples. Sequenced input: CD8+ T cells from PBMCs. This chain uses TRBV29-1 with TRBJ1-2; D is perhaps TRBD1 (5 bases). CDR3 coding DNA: TGCAGCGTTGATGACAGTCCCTGGGGCTACACCTTC. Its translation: CSVDDSPWGYTF. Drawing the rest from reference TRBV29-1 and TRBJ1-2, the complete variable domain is SAVISQKPSRDICQRGTSLTIQCQVDSQVTMMFWYRQQPGQSLTLIATANQGSEATYESGFVIDKFPISRPNLTFSTLTVSNMSPEDSSIYLCSVDDSPWGYTFGSGTRLTVV.